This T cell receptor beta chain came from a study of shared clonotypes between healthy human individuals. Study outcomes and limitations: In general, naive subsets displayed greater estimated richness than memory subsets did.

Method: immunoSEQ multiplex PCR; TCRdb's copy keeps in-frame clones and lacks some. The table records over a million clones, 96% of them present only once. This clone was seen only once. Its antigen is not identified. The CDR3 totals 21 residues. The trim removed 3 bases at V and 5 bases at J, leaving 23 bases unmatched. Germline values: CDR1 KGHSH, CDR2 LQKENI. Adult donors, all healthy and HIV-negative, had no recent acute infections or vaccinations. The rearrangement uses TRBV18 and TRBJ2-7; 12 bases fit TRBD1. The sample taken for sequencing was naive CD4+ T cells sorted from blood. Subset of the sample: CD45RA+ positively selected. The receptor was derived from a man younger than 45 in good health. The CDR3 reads CASSPPRGWPSTGTGGHEQYF. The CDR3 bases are TGTGCCAGCTCACCGCCTCGGGGCTGGCCGTCGACCGGGACAGGGGGCCACGAGCAGTACTTC.